Below are 30 T cell receptor beta chains sequenced from a single sample in a study of circulating and synovial CD4+ cells in juvenile arthritis. The method was immunoSEQ multiplex PCR; TCRdb's version includes in-frame clones alone and lacks a portion of them. The table records about 14,000 clones, 75% to 90% of them present only once. Input material: CD4+ T cells from synovial fluid. These receptors were taken from a human patient with juvenile idiopathic arthritis. Some clones in this sample may be carry-over from other donors' samples.

This chain uses TRBV25-1 with TRBJ2-2, with no clear D. Germline V gene sequence: CDR1 MGHDK, CDR2 SYGVNS. CDR3 size: 14 residues. Deletions cut 3 bases from V and 8 bases from J, with 13 bases between. As DNA, the CDR3 is TGTGCCAGCAGTGAGTTCCTTCTGAGGGGGGAGCTGTTTTTT. Protein: CASSEFLLRGELFF.

The rearrangement links TRBV1 to TRBJ2-7; the D call of TRBD2 is as the table states it, not checked on the DNA. TRBV1 is a recognized pseudogene. There are 16 residues in the CDR3. The CDR3 region has the DNA TGCACCAGCAGCCAAGGGCGGGCCAGACTCTCCTACGAGCAGTACTTC. Translating gives CTSSQGRARLSYEQYF.

The chain combines TRBV5-4 with TRBJ1-6, with D possibly TRBD1 on 5 matching bases. Germline CDR1 is SGHNT and CDR2 is YYREEE (reference sequence). The CDR3 sequence is 16 residues long. V dropped 6 bases and J dropped 0 bases, with 13 bases sitting between them. Here the CDR3 reads CASNLYGGSYNSPLHF. The CDR3, as DNA: TGTGCCAGCAACTTATACGGGGGCTCCTATAATTCACCCCTCCACTTT.

The gene calls are TRBV6-1 and TRBJ2-5; 7 nucleotides match TRBD1. Germline loops: CDR1 MNHNS, CDR2 SASEGT. V lost 6 bases to trimming and J lost 2 bases; unmatched junction nucleotides: 3. This CDR3 is built from 13 residues. CDR3 protein: CASSWGQQETQYF. CDR3 in DNA: TGTGCCAGCAGCTGGGGACAGCAAGAGACCCAGTACTTC.

For the CDR3, the DNA is TGTGCCAGCAGGTCCAGACCCGGGAGGGAAAAACTGTTTTTT. This translates into CASRSRPGREKLFF. The chain employs TRBV2 and TRBJ1-4, with D uncertain. CDR3 length: 14 amino acids. Per germline, CDR1 SNHLY and CDR2 FYNNEI. Trimming stripped 6 bases from V and 8 bases from J, with 16 bases between.

The chain links TRBV6-6 to TRBJ1-5; TRBD1 matches 9 bases. This CDR3 region has 15 residues. With 2 bases clipped from V and 1 base from J, the junction kept 0 bases outside the gene matches. The germline V gene has CDR1 MNHNY and CDR2 SVGAGI (reference sequence). As DNA, the CDR3 is TGTGCCAGCAGTTACGGACAGGGGAGCAATCAGCCCCAGCATTTT. Amino acids: CASSYGQGSNQPQHF.

The chain recombines TRBV30 with TRBJ1-1; TRBD1 is a possible D gene (6 bases). Germline V lookup: CDR1 GTSNPN, CDR2 SVGIG (reference sequence). The CDR3 contains 11 residues. V was trimmed by 4 bases and J by 3 bases, leaving 6 bases between them. CDR3 region: CAWTGDTEAFF. In DNA, the CDR3 is TGTGCCTGGACAGGGGACACTGAAGCTTTCTTT.

V gene TRBV7-6 combines with J gene TRBJ2-7, with 8 bases aligning to TRBD1. This CDR3 is 16 amino acids long. From germline, CDR1 is SGHVS and CDR2 FNYEAQ. V gave up 0 bases and J gave up 4 bases; unmatched junction bases: 8. In nucleotides, the CDR3 is TGTGCCAGCAGCTTAGCCGGACAGGGTGGATATTACGAGCAGTACTTC. Protein sequence: CASSLAGQGGYYEQYF.

This CDR3 reads CAIRGAGVTDTQYF. CDR3 sequence (DNA): TGTGCCATCAGGGGAGCGGGGGTCACAGATACGCAGTATTTT. The chain combines TRBV10-3 with TRBJ2-3; TRBD2 matches 8 bases. In germline, CDR1 is ENHRY, CDR2 SYGVKD. Losses at the gene ends were 6 bases for V and 2 bases for J; bases not matched to a gene: 4. This CDR3 has 14 residues.

The rearrangement joins TRBV6-1 to TRBJ2-5, with 9 bases lining up with TRBD1. The J segment lost 6 bases and the V segment lost 4 bases, leaving 12 bases of the junction unmatched. Germline assignment: CDR1 MNHNS and CDR2 SASEGT. The CDR3 covers 16 residues. The CDR3 sequence is CASSADPGGQGKTQYF. The CDR3 coding sequence is TGTGCCAGCAGTGCCGATCCCGGGGGACAGGGAAAGACCCAGTACTTC.

The DNA for the CDR3 is TGCAGTGCCCGGGGTGGCTACACCTTC. It is translated as CSARGGYTF. The chain is built from TRBV20-1 and TRBJ1-2, with no clear D. The CDR3 contains 9 residues. Germline V gene data show CDR1 as DFQATT and CDR2 as SNEGSKA (reference sequence). Trimming left V 6 bases short and J 7 bases short, with 6 bases between.

The rearrangement links TRBV28 to TRBJ2-4; D call uncertain. CDR1 MDHEN and CDR2 SYDVKM come from the germline V gene. V was shortened by 3 bases and J by 5 bases, with 5 bases between the two germline ends. This CDR3 is built from 12 residues. CDR3 bases: TGTGCCAGCAGTTTCCAGGAAAACATTCAGTACTTC. It is translated as CASSFQENIQYF.

Comment on this clone: Other DNA sequences in the sample encode the same CDR3. V gene TRBV7-6 combines with J gene TRBJ2-2, with D maybe TRBD2 (5 bases). Trimming left V 6 bases short and J 6 bases short, with 8 bases between. The CDR3 is 12 residues long. In germline, CDR1 is SGHVS, CDR2 FNYEAQ. The CDR3 region is CASRTGSGELFF. The CDR3 region has the DNA TGTGCCAGCAGAACGGGGTCCGGGGAGCTGTTTTTT.

The genes are TRBV14 and TRBJ1-4, with 7 bases fitting TRBD1. The CDR3 sequence is 14 residues long. V lost 1 base, J lost 11 bases, and 7 bases stayed unmatched. Germline loops: CDR1 SGHDN, CDR2 FVKESK. DNA of the CDR3: TGTGCCAGCAGCCAAGTGAACAGGGGCATGAAACTGTTTTTT. As protein: CASSQVNRGMKLFF.

The rearrangement joins TRBV7-6 to TRBJ2-3; 10 bases agree with TRBD2. CDR3 length equals 17 residues. Germline V CDR1 and CDR2: SGHVS, FNYEAQ. Trimming cost V 5 bases and J 0 bases; bases outside gene matches: 8. This chain's CDR3 is CASSPSGLAVSTDTQYF. The CDR3, as DNA: TGTGCCAGCAGCCCAAGTGGACTAGCGGTTAGCACAGATACGCAGTATTTT.

The CDR3 loop reads CASSPERSDTDTQYF. CDR3 coding DNA: TGTGCCAGCAGCCCGGAGCGGAGTGACACAGATACGCAGTATTTT. The V gene is TRBV7-3, the J gene TRBJ2-3; D might be TRBD2 (5 bases). The CDR3 is made up of 15 amino acids. Germline CDR1 is SGHTA and CDR2 is FQGTGA. Trimming pared 5 bases from V and 2 bases from J, leaving 14 bases between.

J is TRBJ1-2 and V is TRBV18; the match to TRBD1 covers 7 bases. This CDR3 spans 14 amino acids. Germline values: CDR1 KGHSH, CDR2 LQKENI. V dropped 6 bases and J dropped 4; count of bases not matched to a gene: 8. The CDR3 DNA reads TGTGCCAGCTCCCGACAGGGAGGAAGCTATGGCTACACCTTC. The encoded protein is CASSRQGGSYGYTF.

The DNA of the CDR3 is TGCGCCAGCAGCCGAGGGGGGGAGACGAACACTGAAGCTTTCTTT. It encodes CASSRGGETNTEAFF. The chain joins TRBV5-1 to TRBJ1-1; tentative D call: TRBD1 (6 bases). The germline V and J ends were trimmed by 4 bases and 1 base, with 14 bases remaining between them. The CDR3 runs to 15 residues. Germline V gene lookup returns CDR1 SGHRS and CDR2 YFSETQ.

The gene calls are TRBV9 and TRBJ2-3; the D gene is possibly TRBD2 (6 bases). Trimming shortened V by 0 bases and J by 2 bases, and 10 bases separated the two germline ends. The CDR3 is made up of 15 amino acids. CDR1 is SGDLS and CDR2 is YYNGEE in the germline V gene. CDR3: CASSVDWGVTDTQYF. Here the CDR3 DNA reads TGTGCCAGCAGCGTAGATTGGGGGGTCACAGATACGCAGTATTTT.

This chain connects TRBV7-2 to TRBJ2-5; tentatively, D is TRBD1 or TRBD2 (5 bases each). In germline, CDR1 is SGHTA, CDR2 FQGNSA. This CDR3 has 13 residues. V gave up 5 bases and J gave up 2 bases, with 9 bases separating them. The CDR3 DNA reads as TGTGCCAGCAGCGTAGGGGAGCAAGAGACCCAGTACTTC. Translated: CASSVGEQETQYF.

This chain links TRBV15 with TRBJ1-3, with D unresolved. Germline V gene sequence: CDR1 LNHNV, CDR2 YYDKDF (reference sequence). CDR3 length: 16 amino acids. The V end lost 1 base, the J end lost 0 bases, and 10 bases lay between the germline ends. As DNA, the CDR3 is TGTGCCACCAGCAGAGGCGGTGGAACCTCTGGAAACACCATATATTTT. This translates into CATSRGGGTSGNTIYF.

This clone was observed a single time. The rearrangement joins TRBV10-3 to TRBJ1-2; D is possibly TRBD1 (6 bases). The CDR3 has 16 residues. The V end lost 2 bases, the J end lost 9 bases, and 22 bases lay between the germline ends. Germline lookup yields CDR1 ENHRY and CDR2 SYGVKD. The CDR3 loop reads CAISEPGTRGAVRYTF. Written as DNA, the CDR3 is TGTGCCATCAGTGAGCCCGGGACTCGGGGGGCAGTTCGCTACACCTTC.

V and J are TRBV11-3 and TRBJ2-2, with TRBD1 matching over 10 bases. The CDR3 loop spans 19 amino acids. V shed 5 bases, J shed 3 bases, and the junction held 15 bases outside the gene matches. The germline V gene encodes CDR1 SGHNT and CDR2 YENEEA. The chain's CDR3 is CASSLSSLGQGGDTGELFF. CDR3 bases: TGTGCCAGCAGCCTGTCTTCACTTGGACAGGGGGGGGACACCGGGGAGCTGTTTTTT.

The chain couples TRBV29-1 to TRBJ2-3; 8 positions match TRBD1. The CDR3 loop spans 12 amino acids. Unmatched junction bases numbered 5, after V lost 6 bases and J lost 6 bases. Germline loops: CDR1 SQVTM, CDR2 ANQGSEA. The CDR3 DNA sequence: TGCAGCGTGGGACAGGTGGAGGATACGCAGTATTTT. It encodes CSVGQVEDTQYF.

A remark on this clone: At one end, the junction sequence differs from germline, possibly due to a read error. CDR3 sequence: CATGSSNEQFF. The CDR3 DNA sequence: TGTGCCACAGGGTCCTCCAATGAGCAGTTCTTC. The chain is built from TRBV7-9 and TRBJ2-1, with D possibly being TRBD1 (5 bases). The CDR3 runs to 11 residues. The V gene's germline CDR1 is SEHNR and CDR2 FQNEAQ (reference sequence).

The CDR3 nucleotides read TGTGCCAGTAGTGTGGGACAGTCGAACACTGAAGCTTTCTTT. Its translation is CASSVGQSNTEAFF. The V gene is TRBV19, the J gene TRBJ1-1; 7 bases match TRBD1. The J segment lost 1 base and the V segment lost 5 bases, leaving 4 bases of the junction unmatched. Germline CDR1 is LNHDA and CDR2 is SQIVND (reference sequence). There are 14 residues in the CDR3.

This chain uses TRBV11-2 with TRBJ1-2; 7 bases agree with TRBD1. From germline, CDR1 is SGHAT and CDR2 FQNNGV. The CDR3 is 15 residues long. V shed 5 bases and J 2 bases; nucleotides not matched to a gene: 8. The CDR3 sequence is CASSSRQGTNYGYTF. The DNA for the CDR3 is TGTGCCAGCAGCAGTCGACAGGGAACGAACTATGGCTACACCTTC.

This chain uses TRBV10-3 with TRBJ1-2; a weak D match, TRBD1 (5 bases). The CDR3 extends over 13 amino acids. Germline V gene sequence: CDR1 ENHRY, CDR2 SYGVKD. Trimming stripped 4 bases from V and 8 bases from J, with 14 bases between. The CDR3 sequence is CAISVGGDRGYTF. The CDR3 bases are TGTGCCATCAGTGTGGGGGGGGATCGGGGCTACACCTTC.

V gene TRBV27 combines with J gene TRBJ2-3, with 7 nucleotides matching TRBD2. CDR1 MNHEY and CDR2 SMNVEV come from the germline V gene (reference sequence). This CDR3 has 17 amino acids. The V gene end was trimmed by 3 bases and the J gene end by 0 bases; junction bases not matched to a gene: 9. In DNA form, the CDR3 reads TGTGCCAGCAGTTTCCCCCCCAGCGGGGCTAGCACAGATACGCAGTATTTT. It codes for CASSFPPSGASTDTQYF.

As to this clone: This CDR3 is missing its conserved last phenylalanine or tryptophan, likely due to a read error. CDR3 coding DNA: TGTGCCTGGAGTGCGGACGGTACCTTTGGGGCTTTCATT. Translation gives CAWSADGTFGAFI. The gene calls are TRBV30 and TRBJ1-1; D unresolved. V shed 1 base and J shed 11 bases, with 17 bases lying between them. Germline V lookup: CDR1 GTSNPN, CDR2 SVGIG (reference sequence). CDR3 length: 13 residues.